These 24 T cell receptor beta chains share one sample of origin, sequenced in a study of breast tumors, draining lymph nodes, adjacent tissues. The lymph nodes were axillary draining lymph nodes from breast cancer patients. TCRdb fed the multiplex PCR reads into MiXCR, producing one record per CDR3 protein. Found here are over 200,000 distinct CDR3 sequences, 32% of them singletons; the top ten hold approximately 1.4%. The sample consisted of axillary lymph node tissue. These receptors came from a female donor with breast cancer. Some clones in this sample may be carry-over from other donors' samples.

This clonotype was counted many times. This chain links TRBV5-8 with TRBJ1-4, with D unclear. The length of the CDR3 is 15 residues. Germline CDR1 is SGHTS and CDR2 is YDEGEE. Trimming removed 5 bases from V and 8 bases from J, with 19 bases in between. CDR3 in amino acids: CASRPSRAGGEKLFF. The CDR3, as DNA: TGTGCCAGCAGGCCCTCGCGGGCAGGAGGGGAAAAACTGTTTTTT.

This clonotype appeared once. The rearrangement joins TRBV19 to TRBJ1-6; TRBD1 aligns across 8 bases. Germline CDR1 and CDR2: LNHDA and SQIVND (reference sequence). The ends lost 7 bases at V and 8 bases at J; junction bases unmatched: 7. This CDR3 spans 14 amino acids. The CDR3 DNA is TGTGCCAGTACTCATGGACAGGGATATTCACCCCTCCACTTT. Its translation: CASTHGQGYSPLHF.

This clonotype was seen ten or more times. The chain links TRBV9 to TRBJ2-1, with 12 bases fitting TRBD2. Per the germline V gene, CDR1 is SGDLS and CDR2 is YYNGEE. The CDR3 is made up of 14 amino acids. Unmatched junction bases numbered 5, after V lost 6 bases and J lost 7 bases. The CDR3 here is CASTSTSGSNEQFF. The CDR3 DNA reads as TGTGCCAGCACCTCGACTAGCGGGAGTAATGAGCAGTTCTTC.

There are a few counts of this clonotype. A much more abundant neighbour one base away suggests this may be a read error. The rearrangement links TRBV20-1 to TRBJ1-5; perhaps TRBD1 as D (6 bases). The CDR3 extends over 20 amino acids. Germline values: CDR1 DFQATT, CDR2 SNEGSKA (reference sequence). V shed 3 bases and J shed 1 base, with 28 bases lying between them. CDR3 sequence: CSARESRPGATIGSNQPQHF. The CDR3 DNA is TGCAGTGCTAGGGAGTCCCGGCCGGGGGCCACAATAGGGAGCAATCAGCCCCAGCATTTT.

This clonotype has only a few counts. A much larger clone is a single base away; this may be a read error. The CDR3: CASSPKSSSPGTGELFF. CDR3 sequence (DNA): TGTGCCAGCAGCCCTAAGAGCTCGTCCCCGGGAACCGGGGAGCTGTTTTTT. The V and J genes are TRBV11-2 and TRBJ2-2, with D tentatively TRBD2 (5 bases). The CDR3 spans 17 residues. V lost 5 bases and J 5 bases, leaving 21 bases between the germline ends. The germline CDR1 and CDR2 sequences are SGHAT and FQNNGV.

V is TRBV19 and J is TRBJ2-7, with 8 positions matching TRBD2. CDR1 is LNHDA and CDR2 is SQIVND in the germline V gene (reference sequence). Losses at the gene ends were 5 bases for V and 6 bases for J; bases not matched to a gene: 12. The CDR3 contains 15 residues. As DNA, the CDR3 is TGTGCCAGTAGTTTGGTTAATAGCGGGATTGCCGAGCAGTACTTC. The encoded protein is CASSLVNSGIAEQYF.

As to this clonotype: A read error is possible here, since a much larger clone lies one base away. This sequence joins TRBV7-2 and TRBJ2-1, with D maybe TRBD2 (5 bases). Germline CDR1 and CDR2: SGHTA and FQGNSA. This CDR3 region has 14 residues. Here the CDR3 DNA reads TGTGCCAGCAGCTCTCCGCCCCTCGGGATTGAGCAGCTCTTC. Encoded protein: CASSSPPLGIEQLF.

The chain uses TRBV7-4 and TRBJ2-1, with TRBD2 matching over 7 bases. Germline trimming cut 2 bases from V and 5 bases from J; bases unmatched to any gene: 6. The CDR3 is 15 amino acids. Germline CDR1 SGHVT, CDR2 SQSDAQ. The CDR3 coding sequence is TGTGCCAGCAGCTTAAGAGCGGGACTTGACAATGAGCAGTTCTTC. Encoded protein: CASSLRAGLDNEQFF.

The rearrangement links TRBV7-8 to TRBJ2-7, with unresolved D. V lost 5 bases and J lost 6, with 11 bases in between. This CDR3 has 12 residues. CDR1 is SGHVS and CDR2 is FQNEAQ in the germline V gene. In DNA form, the CDR3 reads TGTGCCAGCAGCCCTCTATCGCGCGAGCAGTACTTC. This sequence encodes CASSPLSREQYF.

This clonotype came up many times. The V call is TRBV9, the J call TRBJ2-1, with 9 bases fitting TRBD2. The CDR3 totals 17 residues. The germline V gene has CDR1 SGDLS and CDR2 YYNGEE. Losses at the gene ends were 1 base for V and 3 bases for J; bases not matched to a gene: 8. Here the CDR3 reads CASSVRSIAGVYNEQFF. The CDR3 DNA reads as TGTGCCAGCAGCGTACGATCAATAGCGGGAGTCTACAATGAGCAGTTCTTC. Drawing the rest from reference TRBV9 and TRBJ2-1, the complete variable domain is DSGVTQTPKHLITATGQRVTLRCSPRSGDLSVYWYQQSLDQGLQFLIQYYNGEERAKGNILERFSAQQFPDLHSELNLSSLELGDSALYFCASSVRSIAGVYNEQFFGPGTRLTVL.

This clonotype was counted ten times or more. The chain employs TRBV5-1 and TRBJ2-2, with TRBD2 matching over 7 bases. V shed 0 bases, J shed 2 bases, and the junction held 10 bases outside the gene matches. The CDR3 covers 18 residues. Germline CDR1 reads SGHRS; CDR2 reads YFSETQ. The CDR3 reads CASSLVPASGPNTGELFF. CDR3 coding DNA: TGCGCCAGCAGCTTGGTCCCCGCTAGCGGCCCTAACACCGGGGAGCTGTTTTTT.

The chain links TRBV19 to TRBJ2-5; 7 bases align to TRBD2. V shed 2 bases and J 4 bases; nucleotides not matched to a gene: 4. This CDR3 comprises 14 residues. Germline V gene lookup returns CDR1 LNHDA and CDR2 SQIVND (reference sequence). CDR3 in amino acids: CASSIRGGRETQYF. CDR3 nucleotides: TGTGCCAGTAGTATAAGAGGCGGGAGAGAGACCCAGTACTTC.

This clonotype has a count of ten or more. V gene TRBV5-1 combines with J gene TRBJ2-1; 7 nucleotides align to TRBD1. The V gene end was trimmed by 0 bases and the J gene end by 6 bases; junction bases not matched to a gene: 6. CDR3 length: 15 amino acids. Germline loops: CDR1 SGHRS, CDR2 YFSETQ. The CDR3 is CASSLEGGYTNEQFF. The CDR3 bases are TGCGCCAGCAGCTTGGAAGGGGGCTACACCAATGAGCAGTTCTTC.

The sample holds many counts of this clonotype. The rearrangement links TRBV20-1 to TRBJ2-3, with 8 positions matching TRBD2. Losses at the gene ends were 0 bases for V and 7 bases for J; bases not matched to a gene: 9. The length of the CDR3 is 15 residues. Germline loops: CDR1 DFQATT, CDR2 SNEGSKA (reference sequence). The CDR3 region is CSARDSEIAGYTQYF. In DNA form, the CDR3 reads TGCAGTGCTAGAGATTCGGAAATAGCGGGGTATACGCAGTATTTT.

A word on this clonotype: A much larger clone lies a single base off, so this may be a read error. The rearrangement uses TRBV24-1 and TRBJ2-7, with D perhaps given as TRBD1 or TRBD2 (6 bases each). Germline CDR1 reads KGHDR; CDR2 reads SFDVKD. V shed 10 bases and J shed 2 bases, with 26 bases lying between them. This CDR3 contains 17 residues. This chain's CDR3 is CATNPLGGSGGPYEQYF. CDR3 coding DNA: TGTGCCACGAACCCCCTTGGGGGGAGTGGGGGGCCCTACGAGCAGTACTTC.

As regards this clonotype: A junction boundary mismatches the germline segment, possibly from a read error. The J gene is TRBJ2-5, the V gene TRBV9; D gene unclear. The germline V gene encodes CDR1 SGDLS and CDR2 YYNGEE. This CDR3 has 13 amino acids. The CDR3 here is CASSVGYQETQNF. CDR3 nucleotides: TGTGCCAGCAGCGTCGGGTACCAAGAGACCCAGAACTTC. Full variable domain (remainder filled in from reference TRBV9 and TRBJ2-5): DSGVTQTPKHLITATGQRVTLRCSPRSGDLSVYWYQQSLDQGLQFLIQYYNGEERAKGNILERFSAQQFPDLHSELNLSSLELGDSALYFCASSVGYQETQNFGPGTRLLVL.

In this sample, this clonotype turned up many times. The gene calls are TRBV5-1 and TRBJ2-7; TRBD2 might be the D (6 bases). Germline V lookup: CDR1 SGHRS, CDR2 YFSETQ. Deletions cut 7 bases from V and 2 bases from J, with 13 bases between. CDR3 length equals 13 residues. CDR3 DNA: TGCGCCAGCTATCATAGCGGAGCCTACGAGCAGTACTTC. It is translated as CASYHSGAYEQYF.

The V and J genes are TRBV9 and TRBJ1-6, with 10 bases that match TRBD1. The CDR3 covers 13 residues. V dropped 6 bases and J dropped 15; count of bases not matched to a gene: 9. The germline CDR1 and CDR2 sequences are SGDLS and YYNGEE. CDR3 DNA sequence: TGTGCCAGCACCCAGGGACAGGGGAGTTACCTCCACTTT. It is translated as CASTQGQGSYLHF.

This clonotype was observed at least ten times. The V call is TRBV5-8, the J call TRBJ1-2, with a weak D call TRBD1 (5 bases). Germline V lookup: CDR1 SGHTS, CDR2 YDEGEE. The CDR3 is 14 residues long. The V and J ends lost 0 bases and 4 bases respectively, with 10 bases between them. CDR3 sequence: CASSLGDGTYGYTF. In DNA, the CDR3 is TGTGCCAGCAGCTTGGGGGACGGGACCTATGGCTACACCTTC.

This clonotype was counted many times. This chain connects TRBV28 to TRBJ1-6, with D tentatively TRBD1 (5 bases). Trimming removed 2 bases at V and 1 base at J, with 9 bases between. Germline loops: CDR1 MDHEN, CDR2 SYDVKM. This CDR3 has 16 amino acids. The CDR3 sequence: CASSLPGGSYNSPLHF. The CDR3 nucleotides are TGTGCCAGCAGTTTACCGGGGGGATCCTATAATTCACCCCTCCACTTT.

This clonotype was seen at least ten times. The chain couples TRBV7-3 to TRBJ2-7; no firm D call. V was trimmed by 2 bases and J by 2 bases, leaving 10 bases between them. This CDR3 contains 14 residues. CDR1 and CDR2 (germline): SGHTA, FQGTGA. CDR3 in amino acids: CASSLGIGAYEQYF. CDR3 DNA: TGTGCCAGCAGCTTAGGTATCGGAGCCTACGAGCAGTACTTC.

Details on this clonotype: A much bigger clone sits one base away, suggesting this may be a read error. This chain uses TRBV20-1 with TRBJ1-2, with D possibly TRBD1 on 5 matching bases. In germline, CDR1 is DFQATT, CDR2 SNEGSKA (reference sequence). The CDR3 length is 12 residues. In DNA, the CDR3 is TGCAGTGCTAGTGCGGACATGTATGGCTCCACCTTC. This translates into CSASADMYGSTF.

Ten or more counts support this clonotype. This rearrangement joins TRBV19 to TRBJ2-2; 10 positions agree with TRBD1. Germline loops: CDR1 LNHDA, CDR2 SQIVND (reference sequence). This CDR3 region has 15 residues. With 6 bases clipped from V and 4 bases from J, the junction kept 5 bases outside the gene matches. The DNA of the CDR3 is TGTGCCAGTAGAATGACAGGGGGCACCACCGGGGAGCTGTTTTTT. It yields the protein CASRMTGGTTGELFF.

The chain couples TRBV7-3 to TRBJ2-2; the match to TRBD2 covers 9 bases. V shed 6 bases and J 5 bases; nucleotides not matched to a gene: 7. This CDR3 is 15 amino acids long. Germline loops: CDR1 SGHTA, CDR2 FQGTGA. The CDR3 nucleotides read TGTGCCAGCAGATTCGACGGACTAGCGACCGGGGAGCTGTTTTTT. This encodes CASRFDGLATGELFF.